These 2 T cell receptor beta chains were sequenced from one sample in a study of blood T cell repertoires in COVID-19. TCRdb keeps only in-frame clones here, not all; method: immunoSEQ multiplex PCR. The profile covers approximately 460,000 clones, with 89% appearing a single time and 0.7% to 1% taken by the ten largest. Source material: peripheral blood. The origin of the receptors is a man between 18 and 29 years old with COVID-19, enrolled during active disease.

The V and J genes are TRBV19 and TRBJ2-1; TRBD2 matches 9 bases. The length of the CDR3 is 16 residues. The germline gives CDR1 LNHDA, CDR2 SQIVND (reference sequence). V gave up 6 bases and J gave up 4 bases; unmatched junction bases: 10. CDR3 in DNA: TGTGCCAGTAGCCCCCTCGCTAGCGGGGCTTACAATGAGCAGTTCTTC. It specifies CASSPLASGAYNEQFF.

V is TRBV7-6 and J is TRBJ2-7, with TRBD1 matching over 8 bases. The CDR3 has 14 residues. V lost 1 base, J lost 4 bases, and 3 bases stayed unmatched. Germline V gene sequence: CDR1 SGHVS, CDR2 FNYEAQ. The CDR3 DNA follows: TGTGCCAGCAGCTTAGGGACAGGGAGGTACGAGCAGTACTTC. This translates into CASSLGTGRYEQYF.